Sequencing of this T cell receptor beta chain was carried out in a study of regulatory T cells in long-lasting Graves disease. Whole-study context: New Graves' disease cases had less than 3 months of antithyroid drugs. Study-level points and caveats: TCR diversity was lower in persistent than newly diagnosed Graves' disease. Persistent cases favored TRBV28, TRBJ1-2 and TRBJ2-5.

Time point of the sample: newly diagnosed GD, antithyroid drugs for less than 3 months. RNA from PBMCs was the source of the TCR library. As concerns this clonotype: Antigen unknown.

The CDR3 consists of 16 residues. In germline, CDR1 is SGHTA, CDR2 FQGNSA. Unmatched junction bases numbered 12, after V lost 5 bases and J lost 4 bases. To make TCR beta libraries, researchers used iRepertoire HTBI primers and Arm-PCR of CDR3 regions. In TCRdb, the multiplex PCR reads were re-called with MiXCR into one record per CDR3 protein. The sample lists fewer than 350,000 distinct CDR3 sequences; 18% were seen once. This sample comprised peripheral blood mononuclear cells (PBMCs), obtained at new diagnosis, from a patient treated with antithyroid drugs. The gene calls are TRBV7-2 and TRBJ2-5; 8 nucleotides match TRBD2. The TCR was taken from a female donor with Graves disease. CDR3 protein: CASSPARAGVSETQYF. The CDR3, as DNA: TGTGCCAGCAGCCCCGCTCGAGCGGGAGTGTCAGAGACCCAGTACTTC.